The 9 T cell receptor beta chains reported below all come from one sample, sequenced in a study of shared clonotypes between healthy human individuals. Here immunoSEQ multiplex PCR was the method, and the copy in TCRdb shows in-frame clones only, minus some. The top ten hold about 1.5% of the sample, which has about 960,000 clones, approximately 80% seen once. The sequenced sample consisted of memory CD4+ T cells sorted from blood. The subset: CD45RA-negative fraction. Every receptor here comes from a man between 18 and 29 years old in good health.

The V call is TRBV7-9, the J call TRBJ2-1; no firm D call. Germline V lookup: CDR1 SEHNR, CDR2 FQNEAQ (reference sequence). The CDR3 contains 11 residues. V was trimmed by 6 bases and J by 8 bases, leaving 8 bases between them. The CDR3 bases are TGTGCCAGCAGTCTCCAAGATGAGCAGTTCTTC. This translates into CASSLQDEQFF.

Turning to this clone: This specimen includes other DNA sequences encoding the same CDR3. The rearrangement links TRBV14 to TRBJ2-5; D gene ambiguous. Germline V gene data show CDR1 as SGHDN and CDR2 as FVKESK. This CDR3 region has 13 residues. The V and J ends lost 1 base and 2 bases respectively, with 5 bases between them. The CDR3 sequence: CASSQGAQETQYF. CDR3 bases: TGTGCCAGCAGCCAAGGGGCTCAAGAGACCCAGTACTTC.

The sample holds one count of this clone. V usage is TRBV28 and J usage is TRBJ2-2; 9 positions agree with TRBD1. Trimming removed 6 bases from V and 2 bases from J; junction bases left unmatched: 1. There are 14 residues in the CDR3. The germline V gene has CDR1 MDHEN and CDR2 SYDVKM. CDR3 coding DNA: TGTGCCAGCAGGGACAGGGGAAACACCGGGGAGCTGTTTTTT. It yields the protein CASRDRGNTGELFF.

V and J are TRBV6-4 and TRBJ1-2; weak D call: TRBD1 (5 bases). V shed 2 bases and J shed 13 bases, with 17 bases lying between them. The CDR3 has 13 amino acids. Germline V gene sequence: CDR1 MRHNA, CDR2 SNTAGT. The CDR3 is CASSDPPGKIITF. CDR3 in DNA: TGTGCCAGCAGTGACCCGCCAGGGAAGATCATCACCTTC.

The V and J genes are TRBV13 and TRBJ1-1; D perhaps matches TRBD1 (6 bases). Trimming pared 5 bases from V and 5 bases from J, leaving 24 bases between. The CDR3 sequence is 17 residues long. Germline values: CDR1 PRHDT, CDR2 FYEKMQ (reference sequence). The CDR3 spells CASSPPPTGKGRTEAFF. CDR3 nucleotide sequence: TGTGCCAGCAGCCCGCCCCCAACAGGGAAGGGACGGACTGAAGCTTTCTTT.

This clone is a singleton in its sample. This chain connects TRBV16 to TRBJ2-1; 9 nucleotides match TRBD2. Germline lookup yields CDR1 KGHSY and CDR2 FQNENV. Germline trimming cut 0 bases from V and 10 bases from J; bases unmatched to any gene: 4. This CDR3 region has 14 residues. CDR3 sequence: CASSQSRSGGEQFF. Here the CDR3 DNA reads TGTGCCAGCAGCCAATCCAGAAGCGGGGGGGAGCAGTTCTTC.

The V gene is TRBV19, the J gene TRBJ2-6; possibly TRBD2 for D (6 bases). V gave up 5 bases and J gave up 1 base, with 9 bases separating them. CDR1 is LNHDA and CDR2 is SQIVND in the germline V gene (reference sequence). The CDR3 consists of 15 residues. DNA for the CDR3: TGTGCCAGTAGTGCTCGGGAGTCTGGGGCCAACGTCCTGACTTTC. This encodes CASSARESGANVLTF.

As regards this clone: The identical CDR3 is also encoded by other nucleotide sequences in the sample. The rearrangement uses TRBV5-1 and TRBJ2-7; the D gene is possibly TRBD2 (5 bases). The CDR3 totals 15 residues. The V end lost 0 bases, the J end lost 0 bases, and 10 bases lay between the germline ends. Germline CDR1 reads SGHRS; CDR2 reads YFSETQ. Here the CDR3 reads CASSLVSGSSYEQYF. The CDR3 coding sequence is TGCGCCAGCAGCTTGGTCAGCGGTAGCTCCTACGAGCAGTACTTC.

About this clone itself: A read error likely explains this, since a far larger clone differs by one base. The chain couples TRBV7-2 to TRBJ1-4, with D possibly TRBD1 on 6 matching bases. V was pared by 5 bases and J by 1 base, with 8 bases between. The CDR3 sequence is 14 residues long. From germline, CDR1 is SGHTA and CDR2 FQGNSA. The CDR3 sequence is CASSQQGTNEKLFF. Written as DNA, the CDR3 is TGTGCCAGCAGCCAACAGGGAACTAATGAAAAACTGTTTTTT.